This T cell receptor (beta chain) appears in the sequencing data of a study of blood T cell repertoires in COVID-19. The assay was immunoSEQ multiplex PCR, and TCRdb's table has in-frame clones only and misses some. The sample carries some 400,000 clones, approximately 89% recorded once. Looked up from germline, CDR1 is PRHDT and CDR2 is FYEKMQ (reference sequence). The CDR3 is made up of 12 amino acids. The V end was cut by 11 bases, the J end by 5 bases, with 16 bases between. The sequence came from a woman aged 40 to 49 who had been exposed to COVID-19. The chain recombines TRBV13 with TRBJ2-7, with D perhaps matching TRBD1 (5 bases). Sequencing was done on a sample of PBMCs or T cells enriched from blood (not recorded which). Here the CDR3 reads CACTGVGHEQYF. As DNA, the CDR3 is TGTGCCTGCACCGGCGTGGGGCACGAGCAGTACTTC.